A single sample gave rise to the 25 T cell receptor beta chains below, sequenced in a study of blood T cell repertoires in COVID-19. TCRdb's table, derived via immunoSEQ multiplex PCR, lists solely in-frame clones and lacks some. This table has 56,000 or so clones, around 92% appearing once. Sequencing used peripheral blood. Every receptor here comes from a human donor in a cohort sampled during active COVID-19.

The chain combines TRBV5-4 with TRBJ1-6; possible D gene TRBD1, 5 bases. V dropped 4 bases and J dropped 8 bases, with 10 bases sitting between them. This CDR3 region has 13 residues. Germline V gene lookup returns CDR1 SGHNT and CDR2 YYREEE (reference sequence). The DNA of the CDR3 is TGTGCCAGCAGCCGGGACTTAGATTCACCCCTCCACTTT. It is translated as CASSRDLDSPLHF. The full variable domain, in which reference TRBV5-4 and TRBJ1-6 provide the parts outside the CDR3, is ETGVTQSPTHLIKTRGQQVTLRCSSQSGHNTVSWYQQALGQGPQFIFQYYREEENGRGNFPPRFSGLQFPNYSSELNVNALELDDSALYLCASSRDLDSPLHFGNGTRLTVT.

V usage is TRBV9 and J usage is TRBJ2-1; 9 nucleotides agree with TRBD1. Germline CDR1 reads SGDLS; CDR2 reads YYNGEE. Germline trimming cut 2 bases from V and 8 bases from J; bases unmatched to any gene: 5. This CDR3 spans 14 amino acids. The CDR3 DNA follows: TGTGCCAGCAGCGTGACAGGGGGTAGGTATGAGCAGTTCTTC. Translating gives CASSVTGGRYEQFF.

This clone is a singleton in its sample. The gene calls are TRBV7-9 and TRBJ1-1; D unclear. Looked up from germline, CDR1 is SEHNR and CDR2 is FQNEAQ (reference sequence). This CDR3 has 15 amino acids. Trimming pared 2 bases from V and 1 base from J, leaving 11 bases between. The CDR3 region is CASSLIDLPNTEAFF. The CDR3 region has the DNA TGTGCCAGCAGCTTAATAGACTTGCCGAACACTGAAGCTTTCTTT.

The chain is built from TRBV3-1 (or the pseudogene TRBV3-2) and TRBJ2-5; 9 bases are a match to TRBD2. CDR3 size: 18 residues. V lost 7 bases and J lost 5; bases outside the gene matches: 20. CDR1 and CDR2 from the germline V gene are LGHDT and YNNKEL (reference sequence). Here the CDR3 reads CASTESVGGGGVWETQYF. The CDR3 nucleotides read TGTGCCAGCACCGAATCGGTGGGTGGCGGGGGGGTCTGGGAGACCCAGTACTTC.

The chain recombines TRBV3-1 (or the pseudogene TRBV3-2) with TRBJ2-1, with D hard to call. V was cut by 4 bases and J by 6 bases, with 19 bases left in between. The germline gives CDR1 LGHDT, CDR2 YNNKEL (reference sequence). The CDR3 runs to 16 residues. The CDR3 region has the DNA TGTGCCAGCAGCCCGCTGACTCCCGGAAGTCTCAATGAGCAGTTCTTC. Its translation: CASSPLTPGSLNEQFF.

The rearrangement joins TRBV27 to TRBJ2-3; D is perhaps TRBD2 (5 bases). The length of the CDR3 is 13 residues. V was clipped by 2 bases and J by 6 bases, with 9 bases between them. Germline V gene lookup returns CDR1 MNHEY and CDR2 SMNVEV (reference sequence). CDR3 bases: TGTGCCAGCAGTTTAAATCGAGGGGATACGCAGTATTTT. The encoded protein is CASSLNRGDTQYF.

The chain joins TRBV11-2 to TRBJ2-3, with TRBD2 as a possible D gene (7 bases). V was cut by 4 bases and J by 3 bases, with 20 bases left in between. Germline CDR1 reads SGHAT; CDR2 reads FQNNGV. The CDR3 runs to 17 residues. As DNA, the CDR3 is TGTGCCAGCAGCTACTTCCGGGGGGCTAGCAGGACAGATACGCAGTATTTT. It specifies CASSYFRGASRTDTQYF.

The chain links TRBV6-2 or TRBV6-3 to TRBJ2-7, with 7 bases identical to TRBD1. CDR3 length: 13 amino acids. Germline CDR1 MNHEY, CDR2 SVGEGT. The trim removed 2 bases at V and 6 bases at J, leaving 4 bases unmatched. Written as DNA, the CDR3 is TGTGCCAGCAGTTACCCCGACAGGGTCGAGCAGTACTTC. Its protein product is CASSYPDRVEQYF.

This chain links TRBV5-4 with TRBJ2-1; tentatively, D is TRBD2 (6 bases). With 4 bases removed from V and 0 bases from J, the gap between germline ends came to 11 bases. CDR3 length equals 15 residues. Germline CDR1 reads SGHNT; CDR2 reads YYREEE (reference sequence). CDR3 sequence reads: CASSDSGRSYNEQFF. The CDR3 DNA follows: TGTGCCAGCAGCGATAGCGGCCGCTCCTACAATGAGCAGTTCTTC.

The rearrangement links TRBV20-1 to TRBJ2-7, with 8 bases aligning to TRBD1. The CDR3 spans 16 residues. Per the germline V gene, CDR1 is DFQATT and CDR2 is SNEGSKA (reference sequence). J lost 2 bases, V lost 3 bases, and 12 bases had no gene match. CDR3 in amino acids: CSASVLRGREAYEQYF. The CDR3 bases are TGCAGTGCTAGTGTTCTCAGGGGGCGCGAGGCCTACGAGCAGTACTTC.

CDR3 amino acids: CASRSGPNTEAFF. The DNA for the CDR3 is TGTGCCAGTCGGAGCGGGCCCAACACTGAAGCTTTCTTT. The chain is built from TRBV18 and TRBJ1-1; D not resolved. The CDR3 totals 13 residues. Trimming left V 9 bases short and J 2 bases short, with 13 bases between. The germline gives CDR1 KGHSH, CDR2 LQKENI.

The chain links TRBV28 to TRBJ1-5; D perhaps matches TRBD1 (6 bases). Trimming cost V 5 bases and J 7 bases, with 15 bases left between them. This CDR3 is 14 amino acids long. Germline loops: CDR1 MDHEN, CDR2 SYDVKM. CDR3 nucleotide sequence: TGTGCCAGCAGTCCCCGCGGGGGGCGGCAGCCCCAGCATTTT. Encoded protein: CASSPRGGRQPQHF. The full variable domain, rest sourced from reference TRBV28 and TRBJ1-5, is DVKVTQSSRYLVKRTGEKVFLECVQDMDHENMFWYRQDPGLGLRLIYFSYDVKMKEKGDIPEGYSVSREKKERFSLILESASTNQTSMYLCASSPRGGRQPQHFGDGTRLSIL.

The V gene is TRBV5-1, the J gene TRBJ1-4; 7 nucleotides match TRBD1. V was pared by 4 bases and J by 6 bases, with 6 bases of the junction left unmatched. The CDR3 loop spans 14 amino acids. Germline loops: CDR1 SGHRS, CDR2 YFSETQ. The CDR3, as DNA: TGCGCCAGCAGCCTGGGACAGATACATGAAAAACTGTTTTTT. Protein product: CASSLGQIHEKLFF. Combining the CDR3 with reference TRBV5-1 and TRBJ1-4 gives the whole variable domain KAGVTQTPRYLIKTRGQQVTLSCSPISGHRSVSWYQQTPGQGLQFLFEYFSETQRNKGNFPGRFSGRQFSNSRSEMNVSTLELGDSALYLCASSLGQIHEKLFFGSGTQLSVL.

V gene TRBV7-2 combines with J gene TRBJ2-7; 7 nucleotides align to TRBD1. The germline V gene has CDR1 SGHTA and CDR2 FQGNSA. J lost 5 bases, V lost 5 bases, and 6 bases had no gene match. The CDR3 extends over 13 amino acids. In DNA form, the CDR3 reads TGTGCCAGCAGCAACCGGGACAGAAACGAGCAGTACTTC. As protein: CASSNRDRNEQYF.

The chain is built from TRBV7-2 and TRBJ2-5; 7 bases match TRBD1. In germline, CDR1 is SGHTA, CDR2 FQGNSA. This CDR3 has 13 residues. The trim removed 5 bases at V and 2 bases at J, leaving 2 bases unmatched. CDR3 nucleotide sequence: TGTGCCAGCAGCATGGACAGGCAAGAGACCCAGTACTTC. Protein: CASSMDRQETQYF.

The rearrangement uses TRBV6-2 or TRBV6-3 and TRBJ2-7; D is uncertain. Trimming removed 0 bases at V and 3 bases at J, with 9 bases between. Germline CDR1 is MNHEY and CDR2 is SVGEGT. The CDR3 length is 14 residues. This chain's CDR3 is CASSYSMANYEQYF. As DNA, the CDR3 is TGTGCCAGCAGTTACTCGATGGCAAACTACGAGCAGTACTTC.

This chain links TRBV18 with TRBJ1-1, with D possibly being TRBD1 (5 bases). This CDR3 has 14 residues. Trimming took off 6 bases at V and 1 base at J, with 12 bases between the two ends. The germline gives CDR1 KGHSH, CDR2 LQKENI. The CDR3 DNA sequence: TGTGCCAGCTCCTCCCCGGGGGAGAACACTGAAGCTTTCTTT. Translating it yields CASSSPGENTEAFF.

CDR3 protein: CAWGTGLAGGNEFF. The CDR3 nucleotides are TGTGCCTGGGGAACCGGACTAGCGGGGGGTAATGAGTTCTTC. The V and J genes are TRBV30 and TRBJ2-1; 14 bases map to TRBD2. Trimming at V came to 5 bases and at J to 14 bases, leaving 11 bases not matched to a gene. Germline assignment: CDR1 GTSNPN and CDR2 SVGIG (reference sequence). This CDR3 region has 14 residues.

The table lists this clone with a few counts. The chain has TRBV7-8 and TRBJ2-7, with TRBD2 matching 10 bases. The CDR3 covers 16 residues. V trimming: 7 bases; J trimming: 0 bases; junction bases outside the gene matches: 9. CDR1 is SGHVS and CDR2 is FQNEAQ in the germline V gene. CDR3 bases: TGTGCCAGCACCTACCGTAGCGGGGGGTTCTCCTACGAGCAGTACTTC. This gives the protein CASTYRSGGFSYEQYF.

Written as DNA, the CDR3 is TGTGCCAGCAGTGACGGGTATGGGACCCAGTACTTC. It specifies CASSDGYGTQYF. This chain uses TRBV27 with TRBJ2-5; unclear D gene. The V end was cut by 5 bases, the J end by 7 bases, with 11 bases between. Germline V gene data show CDR1 as MNHEY and CDR2 as SMNVEV (reference sequence). This CDR3 comprises 12 residues.

This clone was detected once. The rearrangement links TRBV9 to TRBJ1-2, with unresolved D. The CDR3 has 13 amino acids. V shed 3 bases and J shed 7 bases, with 13 bases lying between them. Germline CDR1 is SGDLS and CDR2 is YYNGEE. CDR3 in amino acids: CASSGRPEVGYTF. Here the CDR3 DNA reads TGTGCCAGCAGCGGCCGCCCTGAGGTTGGCTACACCTTC.

The chain is built from TRBV6-5 and TRBJ1-2; maybe TRBD1 (6 bases). V lost 6 bases and J 7 bases, leaving 15 bases between the germline ends. The CDR3 covers 13 residues. The germline V gene has CDR1 MNHEY and CDR2 SVGAGI. The CDR3 is CASSLQGKSGYTF. The CDR3 coding sequence is TGTGCCAGCAGCCTACAGGGTAAAAGTGGCTACACCTTC.

The chain recombines TRBV29-1 with TRBJ2-6; 7 nucleotides line up with TRBD1. Trimming removed 7 bases from V and 2 bases from J; junction bases left unmatched: 5. Germline V gene lookup returns CDR1 SQVTM and CDR2 ANQGSEA. CDR3 length equals 14 residues. The CDR3 protein is CSALTGPGANVLTF. The DNA of the CDR3 is TGCAGCGCCCTGACAGGGCCTGGGGCCAACGTCCTGACTTTC.

V gene TRBV7-2 combines with J gene TRBJ2-2, with D unresolved. V was clipped by 7 bases and J by 3 bases, with 6 bases between them. The germline V gene encodes CDR1 SGHTA and CDR2 FQGNSA. The CDR3 consists of 12 residues. This CDR3 reads CASTQYTGELFF. The DNA of the CDR3 is TGTGCCAGCACCCAATACACCGGGGAGCTGTTTTTT.

This chain links TRBV7-2 with TRBJ2-3, with 11 bases matching TRBD1. V shed 1 base and J 6 bases; nucleotides not matched to a gene: 3. This CDR3 comprises 15 residues. CDR1 and CDR2 from the germline V gene are SGHTA and FQGNSA. CDR3 region: CASSLGDRGSDTQYF. CDR3 coding DNA: TGTGCCAGCAGCTTAGGGGACAGGGGGTCGGATACGCAGTATTTT. The whole variable domain, filled in from reference TRBV7-2 and TRBJ2-3, reads GAGVSQSPSNKVTEKGKDVELRCDPISGHTALYWYRQSLGQGLEFLIYFQGNSAPDKSGLPSDRFSAERTGGSVSTLTIQRTQQEDSAVYLCASSLGDRGSDTQYFGPGTRLTVL.